The 21 T cell receptor beta chains listed next were all sequenced from one sample in a study of T cell responses to AZD1222 COVID-19 vaccine. TCRdb's copy holds only in-frame clones and misses some; the assay was immunoSEQ multiplex PCR. The sample lists 130,000 or so clones; 75% to 95% were seen once. Sequenced material: peripheral blood, taken 28 days after the second dose of the MenACWY control vaccine. All receptors derive from an adult who received the MenACWY meningococcal vaccine as a control.

The chain carries TRBV7-6 and TRBJ2-1; the D is unclear. The CDR3 contains 15 residues. CDR1 and CDR2 from the germline V gene are SGHVS and FNYEAQ. The germline V and J ends were trimmed by 2 bases and 1 base, with 9 bases remaining between them. The CDR3 DNA sequence: TGTGCCAGCAGCTTAAGTTTGGGGTCCTACAATGAGCAGTTCTTC. Translating gives CASSLSLGSYNEQFF.

The chain is built from TRBV7-9 and TRBJ1-4, with a weak D call TRBD1 (6 bases). V shed 5 bases and J shed 7 bases, with 14 bases lying between them. In germline, CDR1 is SEHNR, CDR2 FQNEAQ (reference sequence). CDR3 length: 14 amino acids. Written as DNA, the CDR3 is TGTGCCAGCAGCCCCCTTGGGGGCGGTGAAAAACTGTTTTTT. It is translated as CASSPLGGGEKLFF.

This clone was seen only a few times. V is TRBV7-3 and J is TRBJ1-1, with D possibly being TRBD1 (5 bases). The CDR3 runs 13 residues. Germline assignment: CDR1 SGHTA and CDR2 FQGTGA. V was trimmed by 5 bases and J by 1 base, leaving 8 bases between them. The chain's CDR3 is CASSLDRNTEAFF. DNA for the CDR3: TGTGCCAGCAGCCTAGACAGGAACACTGAAGCTTTCTTT.

The chain couples TRBV15 to TRBJ2-1, with 9 bases that match TRBD2. The J segment lost 4 bases and the V segment lost 0 bases, leaving 7 bases of the junction unmatched. Germline V gene sequence: CDR1 LNHNV, CDR2 YYDKDF (reference sequence). This CDR3 has 17 amino acids. In nucleotides, the CDR3 is TGTGCCACCAGCAGAGACCCGAGCGGGGGGAAATACAATGAGCAGTTCTTC. Protein sequence: CATSRDPSGGKYNEQFF.

The chain recombines TRBV10-3 with TRBJ2-7; 7 nucleotides agree with TRBD1. CDR3 length: 13 amino acids. Germline CDR1 reads ENHRY; CDR2 reads SYGVKD. After removal of 6 bases from V and 2 bases from J, the junction contained 4 bases not matched to a gene. CDR3 loop: CAISRDRTYEQYF. The CDR3 coding sequence is TGTGCCATCAGCCGGGACAGAACCTACGAGCAGTACTTC.

V gene TRBV7-2 combines with J gene TRBJ1-2; 7 positions agree with TRBD1. The CDR3 consists of 15 residues. Germline CDR1 is SGHTA and CDR2 is FQGNSA. J was trimmed by 4 bases and V by 1 base; bases with no gene match: 6. The DNA for the CDR3 is TGTGCCAGCAGCTTAGAAGGGGGCCCCTTCTATGGCTACACCTTC. This sequence encodes CASSLEGGPFYGYTF.

This chain links TRBV25-1 with TRBJ1-4, with D tentatively TRBD1 (5 bases). The CDR3 loop spans 11 amino acids. Germline V gives CDR1 MGHDK, CDR2 SYGVNS. V dropped 6 bases and J dropped 7 bases, with 6 bases sitting between them. CDR3 amino acids: CASRTVEKLFF. The DNA for the CDR3 is TGTGCCAGCAGGACAGTTGAAAAACTGTTTTTT.

This clone was counted a single time. The chain joins TRBV5-1 to TRBJ2-2; D is uncertain. CDR1 is SGHRS and CDR2 is YFSETQ in the germline V gene. Trimming left V 4 bases short and J 5 bases short, with 24 bases between. The CDR3 is 18 residues long. The CDR3 spells CASSDLPAGPIGTGELFF. CDR3 in DNA: TGCGCCAGCAGCGACTTACCGGCAGGCCCAATTGGGACCGGGGAGCTGTTTTTT. Full variable domain (rest looked up from reference TRBV5-1 and TRBJ2-2): KAGVTQTPRYLIKTRGQQVTLSCSPISGHRSVSWYQQTPGQGLQFLFEYFSETQRNKGNFPGRFSGRQFSNSRSEMNVSTLELGDSALYLCASSDLPAGPIGTGELFFGEGSRLTVL.

J is TRBJ1-6 and V is TRBV10-3; weak D call: TRBD1 (5 bases). V lost 7 bases and J 9 bases, leaving 16 bases between the germline ends. CDR3 size: 14 residues. Germline V gene data show CDR1 as ENHRY and CDR2 as SYGVKD. The CDR3 region is CAINHGGDGSPLHF. In nucleotides, the CDR3 is TGTGCCATCAACCACGGGGGGGACGGTTCACCCCTCCACTTT.

The gene calls are TRBV5-1 and TRBJ2-7; TRBD1 is a possible D gene (5 bases). CDR3 size: 14 residues. V was cut by 0 bases and J by 2 bases, with 9 bases left in between. Looked up from germline, CDR1 is SGHRS and CDR2 is YFSETQ. The CDR3, as DNA: TGCGCCAGCAGCTTGGAGACAGAAACCTACGAGCAGTACTTC. Protein sequence: CASSLETETYEQYF.

The chain couples TRBV11-2 to TRBJ1-1; D unresolved. V lost 2 bases and J lost 7, with 14 bases in between. This CDR3 has 14 amino acids. From germline, CDR1 is SGHAT and CDR2 FQNNGV. The CDR3 region has the DNA TGTGCCAGCAGCTTACTCTTAGCGGGAAATGAAGCTTTCTTT. As protein: CASSLLLAGNEAFF.

The CDR3 nucleotides read TGTGCCGGGGGTGGGGGCCCTCGGGACGAGCAGTACTTC. As protein: CAGGGGPRDEQYF. V usage is TRBV28 and J usage is TRBJ2-7; D is perhaps TRBD1 (6 bases). Germline CDR1 is MDHEN and CDR2 is SYDVKM. V was cut by 11 bases and J by 5 bases, with 19 bases left in between. CDR3 length: 13 residues.

The chain links TRBV18 to TRBJ1-6; maybe TRBD1 (6 bases). V lost 2 bases to trimming and J lost 10 bases, with 15 bases between them. Germline CDR1 is KGHSH and CDR2 is LQKENI. The CDR3 sequence is 15 residues long. The CDR3 coding sequence is TGTGCCAGCTCACCAGAGGCAGGGGTGTACTCACCCCTCCACTTT. It yields the protein CASSPEAGVYSPLHF.

The CDR3 coding sequence is TGTGCCAGCTCACCACTGGACTGGAACACCGGGGAGCTGTTTTTT. Its translation is CASSPLDWNTGELFF. The J gene is TRBJ2-2, the V gene TRBV18, with a weak D call TRBD2 (5 bases). The V gene's germline CDR1 is KGHSH and CDR2 LQKENI. V lost 1 base and J lost 1, with 7 bases in between. The CDR3 runs to 15 residues. The full variable domain, in which reference TRBV18 and TRBJ2-2 provide the parts outside the CDR3, is NAGVMQNPRHLVRRRGQEARLRCSPMKGHSHVYWYRQLPEEGLKFMVYLQKENIIDESGMPKERFSAEFPKEGPSILRIQQVVRGDSAAYFCASSPLDWNTGELFFGEGSRLTVL.

The chain employs TRBV7-2 and TRBJ2-3; unclear D gene. The germline V gene has CDR1 SGHTA and CDR2 FQGNSA. Trimming removed 4 bases at V and 2 bases at J, with 4 bases between. The length of the CDR3 is 12 residues. As DNA, the CDR3 is TGTGCCAGCAGCTCCTACACAGATACGCAGTATTTT. It is translated as CASSSYTDTQYF.

This clone was detected once. The V call is TRBV5-8, the J call TRBJ1-5; D gene ambiguous. V was shortened by 1 base and J by 3 bases, with 11 bases between the two germline ends. This CDR3 region has 15 residues. CDR1 is SGHTS, CDR2 YDEGEE, per germline. The CDR3 reads CASSLMDGFNQPQHF. CDR3 DNA: TGTGCCAGCAGCTTGATGGACGGATTCAATCAGCCCCAGCATTTT.

The V call is TRBV4-3, the J call TRBJ2-2, with D hard to call. V was pared by 0 bases and J by 2 bases, with 13 bases between. This CDR3 has 17 amino acids. Germline assignment: CDR1 LGHNA and CDR2 YSLEER. CDR3 nucleotide sequence: TGCGCCAGCAGCCAAGATCGAGTCAGCTTAAACACCGGGGAGCTGTTTTTT. Translation gives CASSQDRVSLNTGELFF.

The chain is built from TRBV24-1 and TRBJ1-4, with TRBD1 matching over 7 bases. J was trimmed by 10 bases and V by 5 bases; bases with no gene match: 6. CDR1 is KGHDR, CDR2 SFDVKD, per germline. This CDR3 is 13 amino acids long. For the CDR3, the DNA is TGTGCCACCAGTGCCACAGGGGTTGGAAAACTGTTTTTT. This encodes CATSATGVGKLFF.

This clone has only one observation. This sequence joins TRBV7-2 and TRBJ1-4; TRBD1 agrees at 8 bases. Germline CDR1 SGHTA, CDR2 FQGNSA. The CDR3 length is 15 residues. The trim removed 0 bases at V and 6 bases at J, leaving 3 bases unmatched. This CDR3 reads CASSLAGTGDEKLFF. CDR3 sequence (DNA): TGTGCCAGCAGCTTAGCGGGGACAGGAGATGAAAAACTGTTTTTT.

The V call is TRBV3-1 (or the pseudogene TRBV3-2), the J call TRBJ1-1; D unresolved. Trimming stripped 1 base from V and 7 bases from J, with 19 bases between. The CDR3 is 16 amino acids. In germline, CDR1 is LGHDT, CDR2 YNNKEL (reference sequence). DNA for the CDR3: TGTGCCAGCAGCCAAGGGTGGGCTTCGAACAGAGGTGAAGCTTTCTTT. Residues: CASSQGWASNRGEAFF.

The V and J genes are TRBV7-3 and TRBJ1-5; D is undetermined. Germline V gene data show CDR1 as SGHTA and CDR2 as FQGTGA. The CDR3 contains 13 residues. The V and J ends lost 2 bases and 4 bases respectively, with 6 bases between them. Here the CDR3 reads CASSLRSNQPQHF. CDR3 bases: TGTGCCAGCAGCTTACGGTCGAATCAGCCCCAGCATTTT.